The T cell receptor beta chain under discussion was sequenced for a study of shared clonotypes between healthy human individuals. To note about this clone: Distinct nucleotide sequences in the sample also encode this CDR3.

Evenly divided among several immunoSEQ plates was the genomic DNA of each subset. Profiling relied on immunoSEQ multiplex PCR, and the TCRdb table lists in-frame clones only, not all of them. The sample includes about 490,000 clones, approximately 78% of them seen just once. Germline values: CDR1 SGHAT, CDR2 FQNNGV. With 0 bases removed from V and 5 bases from J, the gap between germline ends came to 5 bases. The CDR3 spans 13 residues. The chain combines TRBV11-2 with TRBJ1-5; no clear D gene. The sequencing sample was made of PBMCs. The receptor was isolated from a woman aged 40 to 55 in good health. Some clones in this sample may be carry-over from other donors' samples. The CDR3 sequence is CASSLDPDQPQHF. For the CDR3, the DNA is TGTGCCAGCAGCTTAGATCCCGATCAGCCCCAGCATTTT.